The 24 T cell receptor beta chains given below trace back to one sample, sequenced in a study of shared clonotypes between healthy human individuals. Sequencing was performed with immunoSEQ multiplex PCR; in TCRdb, only in-frame clones are kept and a portion is missing. The table shows around 1.9 million clones, with roughly 91% occurring only once. Naive CD8 cells, CD45RO-negative and positively selected for CCR7, excluded terminally differentiated effector memory CD45RA+ cells. What was sequenced was naive CD8+ T cells from PBMCs. The receptor source for this set is a man aged 18 to 35 in good health. Some clones in this sample may be carry-over from other donors' samples.

This sequence joins TRBV11-1 and TRBJ1-3; perhaps TRBD1 as D (6 bases). Trimming took off 3 bases at V and 4 bases at J, with 22 bases between the two ends. The germline gives CDR1 SGHAT, CDR2 FQDESV (reference sequence). The CDR3 has 18 amino acids. The CDR3 coding sequence is TGTGCCAGCAGCTTGTTCTCCGCAGGGGCGAAAGGAGGAAACACCATATATTTT. Protein sequence: CASSLFSAGAKGGNTIYF.

This clone was observed once. V gene TRBV30 combines with J gene TRBJ2-7; possibly TRBD1 or TRBD2 for D (5 bases each). CDR1 GTSNPN and CDR2 SVGIG come from the germline V gene (reference sequence). V was trimmed by 4 bases and J by 4 bases, leaving 17 bases between them. The CDR3 length is 14 residues. CDR3 bases: TGTGCCTGGACCACGGGATGGGGCCTGTACGAGCAGTACTTC. Protein product: CAWTTGWGLYEQYF.

The rearrangement uses TRBV4-1 and TRBJ2-1; no clear D. Trimming pared 4 bases from V and 2 bases from J, leaving 12 bases between. Per germline, CDR1 MGHRA and CDR2 YSYEKL. This CDR3 has 15 residues. CDR3 bases: TGCGCCAGCAGCCTCGTTAGTGTCACCTACAATGAGCAGTTCTTC. This translates into CASSLVSVTYNEQFF.

Points on this clone: This sample also contains other DNA sequences that code for the same CDR3. The J gene is TRBJ2-5, the V gene TRBV7-9, with D possibly TRBD2 on 6 matching bases. V lost 3 bases and J 5 bases, leaving 13 bases between the germline ends. The germline gives CDR1 SEHNR, CDR2 FQNEAQ (reference sequence). The CDR3 contains 14 residues. CDR3: CASSLGGVPETQYF. CDR3 in DNA: TGTGCCAGCAGCTTGGGGGGTGTACCGGAGACCCAGTACTTC.

The rearrangement links TRBV30 to TRBJ2-7; the D is unclear. The CDR3 consists of 16 residues. CDR1 and CDR2 (germline): GTSNPN, SVGIG (reference sequence). V lost 4 bases and J 4 bases, leaving 23 bases between the germline ends. The chain's CDR3 is CAWIPASGRLTYEQYF. The CDR3 DNA reads TGTGCCTGGATTCCTGCATCCGGCCGTTTAACGTACGAGCAGTACTTC. Together with reference TRBV30 and TRBJ2-7, the CDR3 gives the full variable domain: SQTIHQWPATLVQPVGSPLSLECTVEGTSNPNLYWYRQAAGRGLQLLFYSVGIGQISSEVPQNLSASRPQDRQFILSSKKLLLSDSGFYLCAWIPASGRLTYEQYFGPGTRLTVT.

The chain links TRBV6-4 to TRBJ1-5; no reliable D call. Germline-derived CDR1 and CDR2 are MRHNA and SNTAGT. Trimming removed 4 bases from V and 6 bases from J, with 13 bases in between. This CDR3 is built from 14 residues. DNA for the CDR3: TGTGCCAGCAGTGCTACGGGCCTCGGTCAGCCCCAGCATTTT. Amino acid sequence: CASSATGLGQPQHF.

The rearrangement joins TRBV18 to TRBJ2-1; D uncertain. Germline CDR1 is KGHSH and CDR2 is LQKENI. With 3 bases removed from V and 0 bases from J, the gap between germline ends came to 12 bases. CDR3 length: 16 amino acids. The CDR3 DNA reads as TGTGCCAGCTCACCCCCCATGCCCTCCTCCTACAATGAGCAGTTCTTC. Its translation is CASSPPMPSSYNEQFF.

A remark on this clone: The same CDR3 is also encoded by other DNA sequences in this sample. This chain joins TRBV9 and TRBJ2-1; 7 nucleotides agree with TRBD1. CDR1 and CDR2 from the germline V gene are SGDLS and YYNGEE. V lost 2 bases, J lost 1 base, and 0 bases stayed unmatched. This CDR3 has 14 residues. The CDR3 nucleotides read TGTGCCAGCAGCGTGACAGGGTCCTACAATGAGCAGTTCTTC. Amino acid sequence: CASSVTGSYNEQFF.

The sample holds a few counts of this clone. The chain carries TRBV29-1 and TRBJ1-1; no reliable D call. Looked up from germline, CDR1 is SQVTM and CDR2 is ANQGSEA. Trimming removed 6 bases at V and 3 bases at J, with 5 bases between. CDR3 length equals 10 residues. DNA for the CDR3: TGCAGCGTCCCCGACACTGAAGCTTTCTTT. It yields the protein CSVPDTEAFF.

The chain uses TRBV7-6 and TRBJ2-7; 7 nucleotides line up with TRBD2. Germline lookup yields CDR1 SGHVS and CDR2 FNYEAQ. The junction had 7 bases not matched to a gene; V was cut back by 5 bases and J by 0 bases. The CDR3 is 15 amino acids. CDR3 sequence reads: CASSQRLAASYEQYF. The CDR3 DNA is TGTGCCAGCAGCCAGAGGCTAGCGGCCTCCTACGAGCAGTACTTC.

This clone was seen only a few times. CDR3: CASSFNLGTEAFF. In nucleotides, the CDR3 is TGCGCCAGCAGCTTTAATTTAGGGACTGAAGCTTTCTTT. The chain joins TRBV5-1 to TRBJ1-1; D is ambiguous. The CDR3 sequence is 13 residues long. Trimming cost V 2 bases and J 5 bases, with 10 bases left between them. CDR1 is SGHRS, CDR2 YFSETQ, per germline.

The chain couples TRBV25-1 to TRBJ2-2; no reliable D call. The V gene's germline CDR1 is MGHDK and CDR2 SYGVNS. The CDR3 length is 13 residues. V dropped 2 bases and J dropped 7 bases, with 8 bases sitting between them. The CDR3 region is CASSEGRIGELFF. Written as DNA, the CDR3 is TGTGCCAGCAGTGAAGGACGGATCGGGGAGCTGTTTTTT.

The chain uses TRBV4-1 and TRBJ2-7; possible D gene TRBD2, 6 bases. The V and J ends lost 0 bases and 6 bases respectively, with 21 bases between them. This CDR3 is 17 amino acids long. CDR1 MGHRA and CDR2 YSYEKL come from the germline V gene. The CDR3 here is CASSQDPVVRRDSEQYF. In DNA, the CDR3 is TGCGCCAGCAGCCAAGACCCGGTGGTTAGGAGGGATTCCGAGCAGTACTTC.

This chain connects TRBV30 to TRBJ2-7; 7 bases agree with TRBD1. V was pared by 1 base and J by 4 bases, with 7 bases of the junction left unmatched. Germline assignment: CDR1 GTSNPN and CDR2 SVGIG (reference sequence). The CDR3 is made up of 14 amino acids. For the CDR3, the DNA is TGTGCCTGGAGTGGACAGGGAATTAGATACGAGCAGTACTTC. Translation gives CAWSGQGIRYEQYF.

CDR3 sequence: CASTKGTSGNYEQYF. The CDR3 DNA follows: TGTGCCAGCACCAAAGGGACTAGCGGAAATTACGAGCAGTACTTC. V and J are TRBV27 and TRBJ2-7; 11 bases line up with TRBD2. Germline V gene lookup returns CDR1 MNHEY and CDR2 SMNVEV (reference sequence). CDR3 length equals 15 residues. Trimming at V came to 7 bases and at J to 4 bases, leaving 9 bases not matched to a gene.

V usage is TRBV27 and J usage is TRBJ1-1; D possibly corresponds to TRBD1 (5 bases). V was pared by 3 bases and J by 1 base, with 9 bases between. Germline CDR1 MNHEY, CDR2 SMNVEV (reference sequence). CDR3 length: 14 residues. CDR3 nucleotide sequence: TGTGCCAGCAGTTTTTACGGGGGGAACACTGAAGCTTTCTTT. As protein: CASSFYGGNTEAFF.

The J gene is TRBJ1-4, the V gene TRBV28; unclear D gene. Germline values: CDR1 MDHEN, CDR2 SYDVKM. V was trimmed by 6 bases and J by 7 bases, leaving 15 bases between them. CDR3 length: 14 residues. The CDR3 sequence is CASSPRRVAEKLFF. Here the CDR3 DNA reads TGTGCCAGCAGCCCAAGGCGGGTAGCTGAAAAACTGTTTTTT.

This rearrangement joins TRBV9 to TRBJ2-7, with 12 bases identical to TRBD2. Germline values: CDR1 SGDLS, CDR2 YYNGEE. The CDR3 totals 14 residues. J was trimmed by 5 bases and V by 3 bases; bases with no gene match: 3. The CDR3: CASSAGLAGNEQYF. CDR3 sequence (DNA): TGTGCCAGCAGCGCAGGACTAGCGGGAAACGAGCAGTACTTC. Variable domain in full (rest from reference TRBV9 and TRBJ2-7): DSGVTQTPKHLITATGQRVTLRCSPRSGDLSVYWYQQSLDQGLQFLIQYYNGEERAKGNILERFSAQQFPDLHSELNLSSLELGDSALYFCASSAGLAGNEQYFGPGTRLTVT.

This rearrangement joins TRBV6-6 to TRBJ2-7; possibly TRBD1 for D (6 bases). The V end was cut by 6 bases, the J end by 4 bases, with 16 bases between. The CDR3 is 14 amino acids. Germline V CDR1 and CDR2: MNHNY, SVGAGI (reference sequence). This CDR3 reads CASRAPGDGYEQYF. CDR3 DNA: TGTGCCAGCAGGGCCCCAGGGGATGGATACGAGCAGTACTTC.

The J gene is TRBJ1-2, the V gene TRBV6-1; 10 nucleotides match TRBD1. Germline trimming cut 2 bases from V and 5 bases from J; bases unmatched to any gene: 11. This CDR3 comprises 17 residues. Germline CDR1 MNHNS, CDR2 SASEGT. The CDR3 DNA reads as TGTGCCAGCAGTGAATGGGACAGGGGCTGGGCGCGGTATGGCTACACCTTC. Translation gives CASSEWDRGWARYGYTF.

The V gene is TRBV11-2, the J gene TRBJ2-5; perhaps TRBD1 as D (6 bases). V dropped 8 bases and J dropped 5 bases, with 21 bases sitting between them. Germline V gene sequence: CDR1 SGHAT, CDR2 FQNNGV. The CDR3 spans 15 residues. As DNA, the CDR3 is TGTGCCAGCTGCCCCACAGGGACGTCTTGGGAGACCCAGTACTTC. It encodes CASCPTGTSWETQYF.

The chain carries TRBV9 and TRBJ2-1; D may be TRBD1 or TRBD2 (5 bases each). Trimming removed 0 bases at V and 8 bases at J, with 9 bases between. In germline, CDR1 is SGDLS, CDR2 YYNGEE. This CDR3 is 13 amino acids long. In nucleotides, the CDR3 is TGTGCCAGCAGCGTAGACGGGGCGGATGAGCAGTTCTTC. Protein: CASSVDGADEQFF.

The chain has TRBV7-2 and TRBJ2-1; the match to TRBD2 covers 10 bases. Germline CDR1 is SGHTA and CDR2 is FQGNSA. CDR3 length equals 16 residues. Unmatched junction bases numbered 4, after V lost 4 bases and J lost 1 base. DNA for the CDR3: TGTGCCAGCAGCTCTAGCGGGAGTCGGTCCTACAATGAGCAGTTCTTC. Translated, it gives CASSSSGSRSYNEQFF.

The V call is TRBV6-6, the J call TRBJ2-7; no clear D gene. Trimming stripped 2 bases from V and 7 bases from J, with 6 bases between. This CDR3 is built from 11 residues. Per germline, CDR1 MNHNY and CDR2 SVGAGI (reference sequence). The CDR3 here is CASSYGREQYF. The CDR3 coding sequence is TGTGCCAGCAGTTACGGGCGGGAGCAGTACTTC.